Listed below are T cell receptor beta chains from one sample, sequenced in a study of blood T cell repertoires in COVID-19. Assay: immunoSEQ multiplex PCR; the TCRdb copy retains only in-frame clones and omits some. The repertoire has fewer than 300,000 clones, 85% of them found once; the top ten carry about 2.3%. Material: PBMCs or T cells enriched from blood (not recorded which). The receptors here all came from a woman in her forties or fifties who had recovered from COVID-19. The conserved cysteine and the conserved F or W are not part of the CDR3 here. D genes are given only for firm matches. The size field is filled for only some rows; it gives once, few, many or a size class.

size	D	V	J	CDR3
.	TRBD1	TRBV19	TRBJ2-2	ATTGGADGELF
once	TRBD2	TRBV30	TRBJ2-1	AWSVAGGRYNEQF
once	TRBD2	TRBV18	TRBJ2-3	ASSLLAGNTDTQY
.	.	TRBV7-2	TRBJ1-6	ASSLFQSVNSPLH
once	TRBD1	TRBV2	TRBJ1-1	ASSKRTGNTEAF
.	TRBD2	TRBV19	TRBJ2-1	ASSPTGTSDNEQF
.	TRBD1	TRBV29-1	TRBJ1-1	SVERPGGGMNTEAF
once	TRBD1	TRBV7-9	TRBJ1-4	ASSLGQGSEKLF
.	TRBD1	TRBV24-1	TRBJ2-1	ATSDRWTGSIEQF
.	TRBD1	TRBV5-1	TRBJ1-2	ASRVSPGQGFYGYT
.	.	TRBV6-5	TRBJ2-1	ASSAYDNEQF
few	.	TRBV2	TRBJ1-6	ATGTTGLSKNSPLH
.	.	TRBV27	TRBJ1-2	ASSPIGVDRQRGYT
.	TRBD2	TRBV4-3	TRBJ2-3	ASSQAQLAGGLDTQY
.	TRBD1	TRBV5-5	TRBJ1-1	ASSLSGGWAEAF
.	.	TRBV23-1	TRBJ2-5	ASSPTRVRSPTKETQY
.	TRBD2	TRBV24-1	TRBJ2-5	ATSELAGGTQY
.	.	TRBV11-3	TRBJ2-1	ASSLVRRGEQF
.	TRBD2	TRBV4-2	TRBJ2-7	ASSQEFAGVGEQY
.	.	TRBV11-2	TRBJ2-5	ASSLDGQGYQETQY
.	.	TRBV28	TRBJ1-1	ASSLDVRGAF
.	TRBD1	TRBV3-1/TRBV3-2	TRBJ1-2	ASSQETTGIST
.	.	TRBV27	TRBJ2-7	ASRQGYEQY
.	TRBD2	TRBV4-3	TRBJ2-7	ASSQASGSYEQY
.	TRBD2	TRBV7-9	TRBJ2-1	ASSPFRGGRGDEQF
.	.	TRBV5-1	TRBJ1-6	ASSSTTGGSPLH
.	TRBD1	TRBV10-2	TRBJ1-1	ATKVDRGLAGAF
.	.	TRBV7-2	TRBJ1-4	ASSPQSGQGHEKLF
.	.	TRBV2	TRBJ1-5	ASSVQGSNQPQH
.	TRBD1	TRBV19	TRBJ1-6	ASSRSDRENNSPLH
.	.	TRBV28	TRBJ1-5	ASSLPAEDQPQH
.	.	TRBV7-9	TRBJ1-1	ASSPLEGEAF
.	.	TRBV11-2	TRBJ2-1	ASSLQQGNEQF
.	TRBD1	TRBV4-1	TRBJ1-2	ASSQPTGGYGYGYT
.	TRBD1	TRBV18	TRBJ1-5	ASSPSGTENQPQH
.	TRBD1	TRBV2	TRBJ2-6	ASSETGGAGANVLT
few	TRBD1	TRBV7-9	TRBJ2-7	ASSFTGVYEQY
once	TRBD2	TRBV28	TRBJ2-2	ASSKALAGDTGELF
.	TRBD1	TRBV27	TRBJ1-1	ASRLTQGANTEAF
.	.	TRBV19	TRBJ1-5	ASTQWGGSSNQPQH
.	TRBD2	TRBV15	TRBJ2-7	ATSYSPGRLTYEQY